The 20 T cell receptor beta chains listed next were all sequenced from one sample in a study of shared clonotypes between healthy human individuals. Produced via immunoSEQ multiplex PCR; TCRdb's table is partial and in-frame only. The table shows roughly 2.6 million clones, with over 85% occurring only once. What was sequenced was naive CD4+ T cells sorted from blood. Subset denoted: CD45RA+ positively selected. These receptors all come from a man aged 18 to 29 in good health.

The chain links TRBV15 to TRBJ2-2, with 7 bases lining up with TRBD1. Trimming cost V 3 bases and J 3 bases; bases outside gene matches: 13. Germline-derived CDR1 and CDR2 are LNHNV and YYDKDF (reference sequence). There are 18 residues in the CDR3. CDR3 coding DNA: TGTGCCACCAGCAGCCATCGACAGGGTATGGTGTACACCGGGGAGCTGTTTTTT. Its translation is CATSSHRQGMVYTGELFF.

The chain links TRBV7-9 to TRBJ2-3, with TRBD2 matching over 8 bases. The germline gives CDR1 SEHNR, CDR2 FQNEAQ (reference sequence). Trimming at V came to 5 bases and at J to 2 bases, leaving 9 bases not matched to a gene. The CDR3 sequence is 16 residues long. The CDR3 DNA reads as TGTGCCAGCAGCACTAGTACTAGCGGATACACAGATACGCAGTATTTT. Translated: CASSTSTSGYTDTQYF.

The chain couples TRBV27 to TRBJ2-3; TRBD2 is a possible D gene (5 bases). The CDR3 contains 16 residues. The V end was cut by 3 bases, the J end by 0 bases, with 13 bases between. Germline CDR1 is MNHEY and CDR2 is SMNVEV (reference sequence). The CDR3 bases are TGTGCCAGCAGTTTGGCTAGCCGTCCCAGCACAGATACGCAGTATTTT. Translation gives CASSLASRPSTDTQYF.

This clone has just a few counts. This rearrangement joins TRBV5-8 to TRBJ1-5; D is perhaps TRBD1 (5 bases). The CDR3 contains 16 residues. Germline V gene lookup returns CDR1 SGHTS and CDR2 YDEGEE. V shed 4 bases and J shed 1 base, with 15 bases lying between them. As DNA, the CDR3 is TGTGCCAGCAGCCTCCGGGGACTTCTAAGCAATCAGCCCCAGCATTTT. Translation gives CASSLRGLLSNQPQHF. Looking up the rest from reference TRBV5-8 and TRBJ1-5 gives the full variable domain: EAGVTQSPTHLIKTRGQQATLRCSPISGHTSVYWYQQALGLGLQFLLWYDEGEERNRGNFPPRFSGRQFPNYSSELNVNALELEDSALYLCASSLRGLLSNQPQHFGDGTRLSIL.

This clone was detected only a few times. This sequence joins TRBV7-9 and TRBJ2-7; TRBD2 matches 12 bases. The junction had 2 bases not matched to a gene; V was cut back by 2 bases and J by 3 bases. The CDR3 covers 15 residues. Germline V gene lookup returns CDR1 SEHNR and CDR2 FQNEAQ (reference sequence). The CDR3 DNA sequence: TGTGCCAGCAGCTTACCGGGACTAGCGGGCTACGAGCAGTACTTC. The encoded protein is CASSLPGLAGYEQYF.

This chain joins TRBV28 and TRBJ2-3; no definite D call. Germline loops: CDR1 MDHEN, CDR2 SYDVKM. This CDR3 spans 12 amino acids. Trimming took 5 bases from V and 3 from J, leaving 6 bases between them. CDR3 in DNA: TGTGCCAGCAGTATCTTGACAGATACGCAGTATTTT. This sequence encodes CASSILTDTQYF.

The gene calls are TRBV6-5 and TRBJ2-7; TRBD1 might be the D (5 bases). The CDR3 consists of 14 residues. Trimming took off 5 bases at V and 3 bases at J, with 14 bases between the two ends. Germline loops: CDR1 MNHEY, CDR2 SVGAGI. The CDR3 DNA reads TGTGCCAGCAGTGAACGCCAGGGCCTCTACGAGCAGTACTTC. As protein: CASSERQGLYEQYF.

This chain connects TRBV7-8 to TRBJ2-7, with D perhaps being TRBD1 or TRBD2 (5 bases each). CDR3 size: 13 residues. With 8 bases removed from V and 1 base from J, the gap between germline ends came to 12 bases. CDR1 SGHVS and CDR2 FQNEAQ come from the germline V gene. CDR3 sequence (DNA): TGTGCCAGCTCAAGGGACCGATCCTACGAGCAGTACTTC. Encoded protein: CASSRDRSYEQYF.

The sample holds one count of this clone. V is TRBV18 and J is TRBJ1-3; no reliable D call. Germline CDR1 reads KGHSH; CDR2 reads LQKENI. The CDR3 has 16 amino acids. Deletions cut 2 bases from V and 4 bases from J, with 15 bases between. The DNA of the CDR3 is TGTGCCAGCTCACCATACATCCTAAAGGGAGGAAACACCATATATTTT. It translates to CASSPYILKGGNTIYF.

This clone has more than one count but fewer than ten. The J gene is TRBJ1-4, the V gene TRBV2; D may be TRBD1 (5 bases). There are 14 residues in the CDR3. Germline V gene lookup returns CDR1 SNHLY and CDR2 FYNNEI. Trimming left V 1 base short and J 7 bases short, with 10 bases between. CDR3 bases: TGTGCCAGCAGTGAAGGGGGCAAGGGTGAAAAACTGTTTTTT. It is translated as CASSEGGKGEKLFF.

V usage is TRBV6-1 and J usage is TRBJ2-5; 8 bases map to TRBD1. CDR1 and CDR2 (germline): MNHNS, SASEGT. The CDR3 is made up of 15 amino acids. Germline trimming cut 5 bases from V and 5 bases from J; bases unmatched to any gene: 10. This CDR3 is CASSQPSTGVETQYF. The CDR3 nucleotides read TGTGCCAGCAGTCAACCCTCGACAGGGGTGGAGACCCAGTACTTC.

The chain joins TRBV6-5 to TRBJ2-2, with 10 positions matching TRBD1. Germline lookup yields CDR1 MNHEY and CDR2 SVGAGI. CDR3 length equals 16 residues. V was pared by 0 bases and J by 6 bases, with 4 bases of the junction left unmatched. The CDR3 sequence is CASSYSGQGLSGELFF. The CDR3 coding sequence is TGTGCCAGCAGTTACTCGGGACAGGGGTTATCCGGGGAGCTGTTTTTT.

As for this clone: At one end the junction does not follow the germline gene, possibly because of a read error. This rearrangement joins TRBV7-8 to TRBJ1-3, with unresolved D. Germline CDR1 is SGHVS and CDR2 is FQNEAQ. This CDR3 comprises 11 residues. The CDR3 bases are TGTGCCAGCAGCTTAGGCCCAAACCTCGTATTT. The encoded protein is CASSLGPNLVF.

This clone was detected only once. The rearrangement joins TRBV4-1 to TRBJ1-1, with 8 bases lining up with TRBD1. After removal of 1 base from V and 2 bases from J, the junction contained 3 bases not matched to a gene. Germline V CDR1 and CDR2: MGHRA, YSYEKL. The CDR3 extends over 15 amino acids. This chain's CDR3 is CASSQVGQGNTEAFF. The CDR3, as DNA: TGCGCCAGCAGCCAAGTTGGACAGGGAAACACTGAAGCTTTCTTT.

V gene TRBV7-2 combines with J gene TRBJ1-5; D not certain. The CDR3 length is 13 residues. Trimming stripped 2 bases from V and 8 bases from J, with 10 bases between. Germline V gives CDR1 SGHTA, CDR2 FQGNSA. The CDR3 here is CASSLNMEEPQHF. The CDR3 nucleotides read TGTGCCAGCAGCTTAAATATGGAGGAGCCCCAGCATTTT. The variable domain in full, with the rest retrieved from reference TRBV7-2 and TRBJ1-5, is GAGVSQSPSNKVTEKGKDVELRCDPISGHTALYWYRQSLGQGLEFLIYFQGNSAPDKSGLPSDRFSAERTGGSVSTLTIQRTQQEDSAVYLCASSLNMEEPQHFGDGTRLSIL.

This chain uses TRBV15 with TRBJ2-1; 10 positions agree with TRBD2. V lost 0 bases to trimming and J lost 0 bases; unmatched junction nucleotides: 8. CDR3 length: 19 amino acids. Germline CDR1 is LNHNV and CDR2 is YYDKDF (reference sequence). The CDR3 is CATSRESSGRSSSYNEQFF. The CDR3 DNA is TGTGCCACCAGCAGAGAAAGTAGCGGGAGGTCGAGCTCCTACAATGAGCAGTTCTTC.

The chain joins TRBV9 to TRBJ2-6; 10 bases agree with TRBD1. The V and J ends lost 4 bases and 3 bases, in that order; junction bases with no gene match: 13. The CDR3 runs to 19 residues. From germline, CDR1 is SGDLS and CDR2 YYNGEE. CDR3 DNA sequence: TGTGCCAGCAGCTCCCGAGACGGGACAGGGGTGTATGGGGCCAACGTCCTGACTTTC. This codes for CASSSRDGTGVYGANVLTF.

This clone was counted once. Other DNA sequences from this sample encode an identical CDR3 as well. The chain recombines TRBV6-5 with TRBJ2-7, with D perhaps given as TRBD1 or TRBD2 (5 bases each). Germline V gene data show CDR1 as MNHEY and CDR2 as SVGAGI. This CDR3 has 11 residues. V was pared by 8 bases and J by 5 bases, with 10 bases between. The CDR3 region is CASRRGDEQYF. The CDR3 DNA follows: TGTGCCAGCCGACGGGGCGACGAGCAGTACTTC.

This chain links TRBV18 with TRBJ1-6; D is ambiguous. Trimming removed 3 bases at V and 14 bases at J, with 29 bases between. Germline V CDR1 and CDR2: KGHSH, LQKENI. The CDR3 loop spans 18 amino acids. The CDR3 bases are TGTGCCAGCTCACCTAAGTTGCAAACCTCAACGAGTATATGGACCCTCCACTTT. Amino acids: CASSPKLQTSTSIWTLHF.

The chain has TRBV6-6 and TRBJ2-7; D might be TRBD1 or TRBD2, each matching 5 bases. The CDR3 consists of 11 residues. CDR1 is MNHNY, CDR2 SVGAGI, per germline (reference sequence). Trimming shortened V by 5 bases and J by 7 bases, and 9 bases separated the two germline ends. CDR3 loop: CASSKWGEQYF. The DNA of the CDR3 is TGTGCCAGCAGTAAATGGGGGGAGCAGTACTTC.